This entry concerns a single T cell receptor beta chain. This clone was found a few times. Its antigen has not been determined. The sample holds no much larger clone one base away, and base qualities are not on file. The immunoSEQ Assay, a bias-controlled multiplex PCR, was used to amplify TCRbeta CDR3 regions from genomic DNA. Turning to the authors' computational methods: The number of nucleated cells in each sample was estimated by amplification of reference gene primers within the assay. To quantify the absolute abundance of each unique TCRbeta CDR3 rearrangement, sequence reads were collapsed and filtered. For each sample, productive Simpson clonality was calculated as the square root of Simpson's diversity index over productive rearrangements. What TCRdb holds here is the immuneACCESS table cut down to in-frame rearrangements. Part of the clones is not present; checked against another copy, under half of the missing clones reflect an unresolved V gene, and the others are unexplained. For V, J and clone size, that table is used; D and trimming come from the DNA. The sample table shows roughly 260,000 clones, and roughly 86% are seen once. The ten largest clones represent roughly 9.8% of the sample.

The germline V gene sets CDR1 to SGHTA and CDR2 to FQGNSA. The germline V end is reduced by 6 bases and the J end by 1 base; junction bases left unmatched: 3. Its CDR3 holds 14 amino acids, cysteine through phenylalanine. CDR3 DNA is the only sequence kept; it has 42 bases, read in frame from the first base. The sample comes from a study of blood T cell repertoires in COVID-19 (dated by TCRdb to between 2020 and 2021). A note on the overall study: Samples from collaborators originated in the United States, Italy and Spain and spanned both the acute and convalescent phases of COVID-19. The sample metadata nearly always contained a de-identified subject ID, COVID-19 status, age in years and sex. HLA class I and class II types, where available, came from metadata supplied by the sample provider rather than from assay-based typing. The repertoires were released in a freely available public database intended as a resource for research on the immune response to SARS-CoV-2. The prospective study material was composed of cDNA or gDNA derived from T cells, B-cell-depleted T cells, or PBMCs. Subjects who had been exposed to COVID-19, were actively infected with it, or had recovered from it provided the deeply sampled blood TCRbeta repertoires that made up the dataset. The samples were drawn from two sources: the first 160 participants of the ongoing ImmuneRACE study, and 1,254 subjects contributed by 6 global collaborators. Paper-wide results and their limitations: The quantity of clinical and demographic metadata differed by source and by participant and was supplied without curation.

Another Seattle source contributed samples from volunteer blood donors who had recovered from COVID-19. Each collaborating institution followed its own protocols to collect whole blood in K2EDTA tubes. For TCRbeta analysis, collaborator samples were shipped as frozen whole blood, as isolated PBMCs, or as DNA extracted from either sample type. The origin of this receptor is a man aged 40-50 years who had recovered from COVID-19. The material sequenced was peripheral blood. The V and J segments used are TRBV7-2 and TRBJ1-3, with TRBD1 identical over 7 junction bases. The DNA sequence follows: TGTGCCAGCAGTCCGACAGGGTCTGGAAACACCATATATTTT. This gives the protein CASSPTGSGNTIYF. Extended through the reference TRBV7-2 and TRBJ1-3 proteins, this CDR3 yields the full variable domain: GAGVSQSPSNKVTEKGKDVELRCDPISGHTALYWYRQSLGQGLEFLIYFQGNSAPDKSGLPSDRFSAERTGGSVSTLTIQRTQQEDSAVYLCASSPTGSGNTIYFGEGSWLTVV.